The rows below give T cell receptor beta chains drawn from one sample of a study of identical twins. Using its own MiXCR run on the 5' RACE reads, TCRdb lists one record per CDR3 protein. Here the sample spans approximately 590,000 distinct CDR3 sequences, 9% to 10% being singletons. These data also featured in a second study, about yellow fever vaccine responses in identical twins.

The sample was PBMCs. The receptors were gathered from a woman younger than 35 in good health. Each CDR3 is given with its conserved first and last residue. A D gene is named only where the DNA matches it firmly. Clone size is shown for a subset of rows, as once, few, many or a class of expanded clone.

-	TRBV20-1	-	14	TRBJ2-1	CSARRSGRGNEQFF	TGCAGTGCTAGAAGGTCGGGTCGCGGCAATGAGCAGTTCTTC
few	TRBV20-1	TRBD2	13	TRBJ2-7	CSAPLAGTYEQYF	TGCAGTGCCCCGCTAGCGGGAACTTACGAGCAGTACTTC
few	TRBV7-2	-	14	TRBJ2-5	CASSLDLGSGTQYF	TGTGCCAGCAGCTTAGATCTGGGATCCGGGACCCAGTACTTC
many	TRBV11-2	-	15	TRBJ2-5	CASSLVGGGQETQYF	TGTGCCAGCAGCTTAGTAGGGGGTGGTCAAGAGACCCAGTACTTC
many	TRBV10-3	TRBD2	15	TRBJ2-7	CAIRSLTSGGYEQYF	TGTGCCATCAGGTCGCTGACTAGCGGGGGCTACGAGCAGTACTTC
many	TRBV7-9	-	16	TRBJ2-1	CASSLGRVSSYNEQFF	TGTGCCAGCAGCTTAGGGCGGGTAAGCTCCTACAATGAGCAGTTCTTC
few	TRBV10-3	-	13	TRBJ2-3	CAISESTRDTQYF	TGTGCCATCAGTGAGTCGACCCGAGATACGCAGTATTTT
few	TRBV12-3/TRBV12-4	TRBD2	15	TRBJ2-7	CASSLGTTSDHEQYF	TGTGCCAGCAGTTTAGGGACGACTAGCGACCACGAGCAGTACTTC
many	TRBV4-1	TRBD2	16	TRBJ2-1	CASSQVTSGILSEQFF	TGCGCCAGCAGCCAAGTGACTAGCGGGATCTTAAGTGAGCAGTTCTTC
many	TRBV7-2	-	13	TRBJ2-3	CASSLVWRDNQYF	TGTGCCAGCAGCTTAGTATGGCGGGATAACCAGTATTTT
-	TRBV18	TRBD2	14	TRBJ2-5	CASSRSGGPETQYF	TGTGCCAGCTCGCGCAGCGGGGGGCCAGAGACCCAGTACTTC
many	TRBV29-1	-	12	TRBJ2-4	CSVEAGSGIQYF	TGCAGCGTTGAAGCAGGGTCGGGCATTCAGTACTTC
few	TRBV24-1	-	12	TRBJ2-1	CATSDFQGFGFF	TGTGCCACCAGTGATTTCCAGGGTTTCGGGTTCTTC
few	TRBV5-1	-	16	TRBJ2-7	CASSELLGGAWNEQYF	TGCGCCAGCAGCGAACTATTGGGGGGCGCGTGGAACGAGCAGTACTTC
few	TRBV7-9	-	14	TRBJ2-7	CASSHSLRAYEQYF	TGTGCCAGCAGCCACTCACTAAGGGCCTACGAGCAGTACTTC
-	TRBV5-1	-	14	TRBJ1-1	CASSLGGRRTEAFF	TGCGCCAGCAGCTTGGGGGGGCGCCGCACTGAAGCTTTCTTT
-	TRBV10-3	-	15	TRBJ2-7	CAISEPLGTYFEQYF	TGTGCCATCAGTGAGCCCCTAGGGACCTACTTCGAGCAGTACTTC
few	TRBV10-1	-	13	TRBJ1-1	CASSGGVNTEAFF	TGCGCCAGCAGTGGCGGAGTGAACACTGAAGCTTTCTTT
-	TRBV5-1	TRBD1	14	TRBJ2-7	CASSLRTGDYEQYF	TGCGCCAGCAGCTTACGGACAGGGGACTACGAGCAGTACTTC
few	TRBV29-1	TRBD2	17	TRBJ2-1	CSVEGTSGRASDNEQFF	TGCAGCGTTGAGGGCACTAGCGGGAGGGCCTCTGACAATGAGCAGTTCTTC
many	TRBV20-1	-	14	TRBJ2-1	CSASRGGIYNEQFF	TGCAGTGCTAGTCGTGGGGGAATATACAATGAGCAGTTCTTC
many	TRBV7-9	-	14	TRBJ1-4	CASSFQGPIEKLFF	TGTGCCAGCAGCTTCCAGGGGCCGATTGAAAAACTGTTTTTT
-	TRBV4-3	-	15	TRBJ2-5	CASSQAPDPQETQYF	TGCGCCAGCAGCCAAGCTCCAGACCCCCAAGAGACCCAGTACTTC
few	TRBV27	TRBD2	16	TRBJ2-5	CASSLLGLAAGGTQYF	TGTGCCAGCAGTTTATTAGGGCTAGCGGCCGGGGGGACCCAGTACTTC
-	TRBV12-3/TRBV12-4	-	14	TRBJ2-5	CASSPFSKQETQYF	TGTGCCAGCAGCCCCTTCAGCAAACAAGAGACCCAGTACTTC
many	TRBV7-2	-	11	TRBJ2-4	CASSPRDIQYF	TGTGCCAGCAGCCCGAGGGACATTCAGTACTTC
few	TRBV3-1	-	14	TRBJ1-1	CASSQERVYTEAFF	TGTGCCAGCAGCCAAGAGAGGGTGTACACTGAAGCTTTCTTT
few	TRBV29-1	-	15	TRBJ1-1	CSVVYEWGRDTEAFF	TGCAGCGTTGTATATGAGTGGGGGAGGGACACTGAAGCTTTCTTT
-	TRBV6-1	TRBD2	15	TRBJ2-5	CASTSPSSGWETQYF	TGTGCCAGCACCTCCCCTTCTAGCGGGTGGGAGACCCAGTACTTC
many	TRBV25-1	-	14	TRBJ2-3	CASSDRGRKDTQYF	TGTGCCAGCAGTGACAGGGGCCGCAAAGATACGCAGTATTTT
-	TRBV7-8	-	14	TRBJ2-1	CARSAGLFSDEQFF	TGTGCCAGGAGCGCCGGACTATTCAGCGATGAGCAGTTCTTC
many	TRBV20-1	-	15	TRBJ2-5	CSAPNGQELGETQYF	TGCAGTGCTCCAAACGGGCAAGAACTTGGGGAGACCCAGTACTTC
few	TRBV4-1	TRBD2	18	TRBJ2-5	CASSQGLAGGPYQETQYF	TGCGCCAGCAGCCAAGGACTAGCGGGAGGGCCGTACCAAGAGACCCAGTACTTC
-	TRBV5-1	TRBD1	17	TRBJ2-7	CASSLEQGASTAYEQYF	TGCGCCAGCAGCTTGGAACAGGGGGCCTCAACCGCCTACGAGCAGTACTTC
-	TRBV5-6	-	19	TRBJ2-1	CASSLVRERLTATYNEQFF	TGTGCCAGCAGCTTGGTAAGGGAAAGGCTAACCGCGACTTACAATGAGCAGTTCTTC
-	TRBV20-1	-	17	TRBJ2-1	CSARDLLTLTAYNEQFF	TGCAGTGCTAGAGATTTGCTAACGCTGACCGCGTACAATGAGCAGTTCTTC
-	TRBV24-1	TRBD2	19	TRBJ2-7	CATSDLPRRSGRVIYEQYF	TGTGCCACCAGTGATTTGCCTAGGAGAAGCGGGAGGGTAATCTACGAGCAGTACTTC
few	TRBV4-3	-	15	TRBJ2-1	CASSQDGAGVNEQFF	TGCGCCAGCAGCCAAGACGGGGCAGGGGTCAATGAGCAGTTCTTC
many	TRBV10-3	TRBD1	14	TRBJ1-2	CAISNRQGNYGYTF	TGTGCCATCAGCAACCGACAGGGGAACTATGGCTACACCTTC
-	TRBV15	TRBD2	13	TRBJ2-7	CATRPREAYEQYF	TGTGCCACCAGGCCGCGGGAGGCCTACGAGCAGTACTTC
few	TRBV24-1	-	12	TRBJ2-7	CATSDRLDEQYF	TGTGCCACCAGTGACCGATTGGACGAGCAGTACTTC
few	TRBV6-5	-	12	TRBJ2-7	CASRDSPYEQYF	TGTGCCAGCAGGGACAGTCCCTACGAGCAGTACTTC
many	TRBV12-3/TRBV12-4	-	14	TRBJ1-1	CASTLGRRGTEAFF	TGTGCCAGCACCTTGGGCCGGAGGGGCACTGAAGCTTTCTTT
-	TRBV6-5	-	17	TRBJ2-3	CASSYSRLASITDTQYF	TGTGCCAGCAGTTACTCGAGGCTAGCGAGTATCACAGATACGCAGTATTTT